This T cell receptor (beta chain) appears in the sequencing data of a study of blood T cell repertoires in COVID-19. About the research overall: COVID-19 samples from acute and convalescent phases originated in the United States, Italy and Spain. T cells, B-cell-depleted T cells, or PBMCs provided the cDNA or gDNA that served as material.

Trimming removed 3 bases at V and 4 bases at J, with 15 bases between. Germline loops: CDR1 ENHRY, CDR2 SYGVKD. The CDR3 extends over 15 amino acids. Authors' methods: Cell counts per sample came from amplifying reference gene primers. TCRdb's copy holds only in-frame clones and misses some; the assay was immunoSEQ multiplex PCR. The V and J calls and clone size come from that table; D and trimming were worked out from the DNA. Of 300,000 to 350,000 clones listed, roughly 90% are singletons. Enrollment of patients from Seattle took place during active infection, with longitudinal follow-up. The specimen was peripheral blood. This clonotype was obtained from a man in his thirties or forties with COVID-19, enrolled during active disease. V is TRBV10-3 and J is TRBJ1-1; D might be TRBD1 (6 bases). CDR3 in amino acids: CAISDPQGGATEAFF. The CDR3 nucleotides read TGTGCCATCAGTGACCCACAGGGTGGGGCCACTGAAGCTTTCTTT.